This T cell receptor (beta chain) originates from a study of blood T cell repertoires in COVID-19 (dated by TCRdb to 2020 to 2022). Study-wide context: The collaborator samples originated in the United States, Italy and Spain and spanned the acute and convalescent phases of COVID-19. Nearly every sample came with metadata listing a de-identified subject ID, COVID-19 status, age in years and sex. Where available, HLA class I and class II types were obtained from metadata supplied by the sample provider rather than from assay-based typing. Samples came from the ongoing ImmuneRACE study (first 160 participants) plus 1,254 subjects from 6 global collaborators. The material from the prospective study consisted of cDNA or gDNA derived from T cells, B-cell-depleted T cells, or PBMCs. The dataset comprised deeply sampled blood TCRbeta repertoires from subjects exposed to, actively infected with, or recovered from COVID-19. The repertoires were released in a freely available public database intended as a resource for research on the immune response to SARS-CoV-2. Paper-wide results and their limitations: The amount of clinical and demographic metadata varied by source and participant and was provided uncurated.

TCRbeta CDR3 regions were amplified from genomic DNA by means of the immunoSEQ Assay, a bias-controlled multiplex PCR. On the authors' methods: The number of nucleated cells in each sample was estimated from the amplification of reference gene primers within the assay. Sequence reads were collapsed and filtered to measure the absolute abundance of every unique TCRbeta CDR3 rearrangement. For each sample, productive Simpson clonality was calculated by taking the square root of Simpson's diversity index across productive rearrangements. TCRdb holds this immuneACCESS table with in-frame rearrangements only. Some clones are missing; in checked studies, unresolved V genes explain under half, and the rest has no known cause. V and J calls and clone size come straight from that table; D and trimming were deduced from the DNA. The sample table lists about 140,000 clones, about 80% of them with a count of one. The ten largest clonotypes hold 1.5% to 2% of the sample.

Enrolling through a virtual design, the prospective study's participants ranged in age from about 18 to 89 years and lived across about two dozen United States geographic areas. To assign participants to cohorts, the prospective study relied on clinical history that participants themselves reported in a screening survey and a study questionnaire. A participant counted as exposed if, within 2 weeks of entering the study, that participant had been in contact with someone who had a PCR-confirmed or clinician-diagnosed COVID-19 case. Each participant in the prospective study had whole blood, serum and a nasopharyngeal or oropharyngeal swab collected by mobile phlebotomists. Additional blood draws and questionnaires over an approximately two-month period could optionally be provided by prospective study participants. Before DNA extraction, prospective study blood samples were shipped either frozen or at room temperature.

The germline V gene provides CDR1 MDHEN and CDR2 SYDVKM. The CDR3 starts with the cysteine, ends with the phenylalanine, and has 11 residues. Only the CDR3 part of the read is kept: 33 bases, read in frame from the first base. Trimming removed 8 bases from V and 9 bases from J, leaving 11 bases between the germline ends. This clone appeared a single time. It has no known antigen specificity. No quality values exist for individual bases; no much larger clone is one base distant. The receptor was isolated from a woman under 30 who had been exposed to COVID-19. Sequenced sample: PBMCs or T cells enriched from blood (not recorded which). In this chain, TRBV28 is recombined with TRBJ1-3, with no reliable assignment of the D segment. The encoded CDR3 is CASGFRGTIYF. In nucleotides, the sequence is TGTGCCAGCGGGTTTCGAGGCACCATATATTTT.